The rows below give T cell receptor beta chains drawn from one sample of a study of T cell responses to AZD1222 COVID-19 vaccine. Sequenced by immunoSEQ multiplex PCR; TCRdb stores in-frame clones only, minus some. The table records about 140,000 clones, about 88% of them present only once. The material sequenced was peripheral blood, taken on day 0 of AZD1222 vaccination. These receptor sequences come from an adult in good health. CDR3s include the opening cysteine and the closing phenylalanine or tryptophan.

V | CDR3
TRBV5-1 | CASSLHETGANVLTF
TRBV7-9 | CASSSQRQVHEQYF
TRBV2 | CASSPAGGTGNQPQHF
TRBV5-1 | CASSFSGGANEKLFF
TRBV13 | CASSLAGSSYEQYF
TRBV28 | CAGGRKYNEQFF
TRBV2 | CASSDNYEQYF
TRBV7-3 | CASSLTAGTSGNEQFF
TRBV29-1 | CSVGDISFYTF
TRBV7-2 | CASSLQGSFLAKNIQYF
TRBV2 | CASSEVNSGTTNTEAFF
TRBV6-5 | CASSSLGRGGATEAFF
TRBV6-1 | CASSDYRSSRRTEAFF
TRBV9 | CASSGPETLNTEAFF
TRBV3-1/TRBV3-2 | CASSGRDSPRREQYF
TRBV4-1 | CASSQDPSGDYGYTF
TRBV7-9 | CASDLKSGRANTGELFF
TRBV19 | CASSKQTTGGVYGYTF
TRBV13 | CASSLSGDSSYSPLHF
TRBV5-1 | CASSWDYESNTGELFF
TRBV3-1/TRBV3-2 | CASSQRNTGAFF
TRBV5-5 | CASSNGQGSTEAFF
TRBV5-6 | CASSAGPGSVHTGELFF
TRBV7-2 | CASRFRPTSGGINEQFF
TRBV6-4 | CASSASGGPQETQYF
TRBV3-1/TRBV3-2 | CASSPNANTGELFF
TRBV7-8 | CASSLAPSNTGELFF
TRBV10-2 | CASRDFTYEQYF
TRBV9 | CASSVALAGWGNEQFF
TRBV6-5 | CASNPGANTEAFF
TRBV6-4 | CASSDSQGQSNEQFF
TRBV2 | CASSDGQGPYSNQPQHF
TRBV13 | CASSIGQGGYGYTF
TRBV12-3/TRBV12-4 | CASSLRETQYF
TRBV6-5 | CASSYSIRRGTEAFF
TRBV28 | CASSPEGAGANVLTF